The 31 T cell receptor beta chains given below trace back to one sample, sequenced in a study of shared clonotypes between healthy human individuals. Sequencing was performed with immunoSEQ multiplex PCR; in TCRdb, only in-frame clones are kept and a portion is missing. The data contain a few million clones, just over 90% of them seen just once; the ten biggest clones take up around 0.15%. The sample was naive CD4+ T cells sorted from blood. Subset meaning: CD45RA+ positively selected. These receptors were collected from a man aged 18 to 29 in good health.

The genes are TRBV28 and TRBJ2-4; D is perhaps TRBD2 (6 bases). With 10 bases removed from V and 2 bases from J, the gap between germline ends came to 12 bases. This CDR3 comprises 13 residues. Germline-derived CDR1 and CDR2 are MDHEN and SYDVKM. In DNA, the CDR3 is TGTGCCACCCACGGGGGTACCAAAAACATTCAGTACTTC. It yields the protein CATHGGTKNIQYF.

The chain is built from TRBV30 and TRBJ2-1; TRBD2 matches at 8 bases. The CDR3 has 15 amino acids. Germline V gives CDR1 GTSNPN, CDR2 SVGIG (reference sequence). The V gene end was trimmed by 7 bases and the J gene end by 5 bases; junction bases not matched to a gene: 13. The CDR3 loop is CASNSLAATHNEQFF. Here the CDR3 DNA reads TGTGCCTCCAACTCACTAGCGGCCACTCACAATGAGCAGTTCTTC.

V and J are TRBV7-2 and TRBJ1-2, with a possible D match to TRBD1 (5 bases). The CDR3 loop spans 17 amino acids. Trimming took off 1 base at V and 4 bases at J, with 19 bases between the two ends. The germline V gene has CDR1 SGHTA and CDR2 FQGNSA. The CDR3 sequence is CASSLGSWGGSLYGYTF. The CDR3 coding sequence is TGTGCCAGCAGCTTAGGTTCGTGGGGCGGATCACTCTATGGCTACACCTTC.

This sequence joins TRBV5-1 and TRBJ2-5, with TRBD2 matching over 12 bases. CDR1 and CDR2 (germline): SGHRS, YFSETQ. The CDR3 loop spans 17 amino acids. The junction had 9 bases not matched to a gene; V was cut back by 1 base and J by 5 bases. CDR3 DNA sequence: TGCGCCAGCAGCTTGACTAGCGGGAGGCCCCCCGGGGAGACCCAGTACTTC. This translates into CASSLTSGRPPGETQYF. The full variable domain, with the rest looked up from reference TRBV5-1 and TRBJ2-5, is KAGVTQTPRYLIKTRGQQVTLSCSPISGHRSVSWYQQTPGQGLQFLFEYFSETQRNKGNFPGRFSGRQFSNSRSEMNVSTLELGDSALYLCASSLTSGRPPGETQYFGPGTRLLVL.

The CDR3 region has the DNA TGTGCTAGTGGACTAGCGGGAAATTACAATGAGCAGTTCTTC. Amino acids: CASGLAGNYNEQFF. The V call is TRBV12-5, the J call TRBJ2-1; 10 nucleotides line up with TRBD2. Germline assignment: CDR1 LGHNT and CDR2 FRNRAP. The J segment lost 4 bases and the V segment lost 6 bases, leaving 3 bases of the junction unmatched. The CDR3 totals 14 residues.

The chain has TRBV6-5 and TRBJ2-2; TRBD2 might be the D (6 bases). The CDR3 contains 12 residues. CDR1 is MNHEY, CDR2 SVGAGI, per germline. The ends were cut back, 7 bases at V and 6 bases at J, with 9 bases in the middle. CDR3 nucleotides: TGTGCCAGCAAGTCGGGAGCCGGGGAGCTGTTTTTT. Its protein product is CASKSGAGELFF.

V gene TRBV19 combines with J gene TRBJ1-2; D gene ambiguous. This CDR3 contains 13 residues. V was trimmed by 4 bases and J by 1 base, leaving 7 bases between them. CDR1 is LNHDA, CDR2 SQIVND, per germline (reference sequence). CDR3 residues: CASSTAINYGYTF. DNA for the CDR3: TGTGCCAGTAGTACAGCCATTAACTATGGCTACACCTTC.

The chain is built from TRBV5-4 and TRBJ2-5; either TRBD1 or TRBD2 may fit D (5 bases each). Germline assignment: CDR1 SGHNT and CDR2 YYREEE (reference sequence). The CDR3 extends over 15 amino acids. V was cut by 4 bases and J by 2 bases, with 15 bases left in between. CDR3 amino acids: CASSPLTGGQETQYF. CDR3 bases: TGTGCCAGCAGCCCTCTTACAGGAGGACAAGAGACCCAGTACTTC.

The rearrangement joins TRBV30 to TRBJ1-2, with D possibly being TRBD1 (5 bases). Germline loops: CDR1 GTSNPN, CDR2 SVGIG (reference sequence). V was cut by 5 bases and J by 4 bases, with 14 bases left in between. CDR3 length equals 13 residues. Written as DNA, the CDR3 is TGTGCCTGGGGACCGGGACCGCCCTATGGCTACACCTTC. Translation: CAWGPGPPYGYTF.

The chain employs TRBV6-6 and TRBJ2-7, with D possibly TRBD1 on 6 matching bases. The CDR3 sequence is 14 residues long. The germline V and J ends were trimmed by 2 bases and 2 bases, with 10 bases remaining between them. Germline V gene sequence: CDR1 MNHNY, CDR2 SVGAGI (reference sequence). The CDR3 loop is CASSYEQGPYEQYF. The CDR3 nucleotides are TGTGCCAGCAGTTACGAACAGGGTCCCTACGAGCAGTACTTC.

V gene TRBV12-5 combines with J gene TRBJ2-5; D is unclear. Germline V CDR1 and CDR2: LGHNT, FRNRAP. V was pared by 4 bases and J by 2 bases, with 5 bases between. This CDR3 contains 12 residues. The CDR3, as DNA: TGTGCTAGTGGTTCATATCAAGAGACCCAGTACTTC. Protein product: CASGSYQETQYF.

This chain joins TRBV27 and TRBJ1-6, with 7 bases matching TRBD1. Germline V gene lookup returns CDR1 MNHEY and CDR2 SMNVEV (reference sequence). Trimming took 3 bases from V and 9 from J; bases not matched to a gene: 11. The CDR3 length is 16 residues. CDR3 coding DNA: TGTGCCAGCAGTTTTAGCCGACAGGGACGGGGTTCACCCCTCCACTTT. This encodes CASSFSRQGRGSPLHF.

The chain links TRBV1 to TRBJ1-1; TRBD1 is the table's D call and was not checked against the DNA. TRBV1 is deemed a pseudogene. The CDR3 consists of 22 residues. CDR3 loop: CTSSQELFPGGLDPPQRIEAFF. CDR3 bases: TGCACCAGCAGCCAAGAGCTCTTTCCAGGGGGCCTGGACCCACCTCAGAGAATTGAAGCTTTCTTT.

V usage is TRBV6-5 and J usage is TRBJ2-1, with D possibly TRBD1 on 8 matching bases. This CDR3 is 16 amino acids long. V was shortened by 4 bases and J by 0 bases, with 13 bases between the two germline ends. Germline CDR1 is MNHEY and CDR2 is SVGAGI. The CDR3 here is CASSSQGEGSYNEQFF. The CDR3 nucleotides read TGTGCCAGCAGTTCACAGGGGGAGGGCTCCTACAATGAGCAGTTCTTC.

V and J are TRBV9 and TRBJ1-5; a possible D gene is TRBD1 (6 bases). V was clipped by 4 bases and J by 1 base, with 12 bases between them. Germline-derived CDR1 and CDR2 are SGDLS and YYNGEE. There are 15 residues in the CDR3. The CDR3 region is CASSQGGSSNQPQHF. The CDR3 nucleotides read TGTGCCAGCAGCCAAGGGGGATCGAGCAATCAGCCCCAGCATTTT.

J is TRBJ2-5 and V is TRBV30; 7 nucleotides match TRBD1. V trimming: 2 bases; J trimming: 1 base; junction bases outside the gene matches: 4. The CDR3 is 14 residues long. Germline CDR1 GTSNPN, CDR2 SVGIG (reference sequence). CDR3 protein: CAWSTGQIQETQYF. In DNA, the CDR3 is TGTGCCTGGAGTACGGGACAGATCCAAGAGACCCAGTACTTC.

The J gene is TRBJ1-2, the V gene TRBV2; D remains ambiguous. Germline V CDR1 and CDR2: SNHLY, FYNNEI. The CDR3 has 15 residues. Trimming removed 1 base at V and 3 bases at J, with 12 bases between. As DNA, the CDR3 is TGTGCCAGCAGTGAAGGCGCCGGATTCGACTATGGCTACACCTTC. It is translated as CASSEGAGFDYGYTF.

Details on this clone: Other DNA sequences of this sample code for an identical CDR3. Here the CDR3 DNA reads TGTGCCAGCGGCGGTGGGGGCGGTGAGACCCAGTACTTC. This gives the protein CASGGGGGETQYF. The chain uses TRBV2 and TRBJ2-5; possible D gene TRBD1, 6 bases. Germline CDR1 is SNHLY and CDR2 is FYNNEI. The V end was cut by 8 bases, the J end by 5 bases, with 15 bases between. This CDR3 region has 13 residues.

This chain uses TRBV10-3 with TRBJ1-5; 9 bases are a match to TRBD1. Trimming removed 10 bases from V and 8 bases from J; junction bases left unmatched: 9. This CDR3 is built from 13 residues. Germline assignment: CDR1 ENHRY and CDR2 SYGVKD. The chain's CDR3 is CATGQGAREPQHF. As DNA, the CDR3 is TGTGCCACGGGACAGGGCGCAAGAGAGCCCCAGCATTTT.

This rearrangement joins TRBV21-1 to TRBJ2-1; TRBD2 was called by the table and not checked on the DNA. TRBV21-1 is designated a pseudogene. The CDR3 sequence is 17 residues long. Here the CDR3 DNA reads TGTGCCAGCAGCAACCCGATCGGACTAGGAGGCTACAATGAGCAGTTCTTC. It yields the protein CASSNPIGLGGYNEQFF.

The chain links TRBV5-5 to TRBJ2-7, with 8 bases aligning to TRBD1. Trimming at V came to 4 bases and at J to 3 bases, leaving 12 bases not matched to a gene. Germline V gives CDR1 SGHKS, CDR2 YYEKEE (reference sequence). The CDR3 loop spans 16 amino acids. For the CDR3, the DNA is TGTGCCAGCAGCCATGGCAAGACAGGGGTGGGCTACGAGCAGTACTTC. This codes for CASSHGKTGVGYEQYF.

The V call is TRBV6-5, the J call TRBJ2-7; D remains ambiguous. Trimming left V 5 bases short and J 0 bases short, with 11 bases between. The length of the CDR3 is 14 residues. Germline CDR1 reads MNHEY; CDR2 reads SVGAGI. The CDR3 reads CASSRAESSYEQYF. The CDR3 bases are TGTGCCAGCAGTCGGGCAGAGAGCTCCTACGAGCAGTACTTC.

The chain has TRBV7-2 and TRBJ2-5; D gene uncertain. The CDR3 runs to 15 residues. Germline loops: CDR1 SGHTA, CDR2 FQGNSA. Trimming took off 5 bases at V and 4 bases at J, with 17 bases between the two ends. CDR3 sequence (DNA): TGTGCCAGCAGCATAAACAAGGGTCTTCCAGAGACCCAGTACTTC. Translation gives CASSINKGLPETQYF.

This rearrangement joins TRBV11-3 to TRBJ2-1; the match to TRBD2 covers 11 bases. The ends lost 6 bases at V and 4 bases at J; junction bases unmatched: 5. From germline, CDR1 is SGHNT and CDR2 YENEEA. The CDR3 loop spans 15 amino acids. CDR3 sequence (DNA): TGTGCCAGCAGTCGGACTAGCGGGCCTTACAATGAGCAGTTCTTC. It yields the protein CASSRTSGPYNEQFF. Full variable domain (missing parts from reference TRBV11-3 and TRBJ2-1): EAGVVQSPRYKIIEKKQPVAFWCNPISGHNTLYWYLQNLGQGPELLIRYENEEAVDDSQLPKDRFSAERLKGVDSTLKIQPAELGDSAVYLCASSRTSGPYNEQFFGPGTRLTVL.

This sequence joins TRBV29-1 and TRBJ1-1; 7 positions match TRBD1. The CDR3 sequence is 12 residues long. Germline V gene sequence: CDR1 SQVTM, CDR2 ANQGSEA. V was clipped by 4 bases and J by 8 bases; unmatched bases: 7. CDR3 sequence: CSVGDSLGEAFF. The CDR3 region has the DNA TGCAGCGTTGGGGACAGCTTAGGCGAAGCTTTCTTT.

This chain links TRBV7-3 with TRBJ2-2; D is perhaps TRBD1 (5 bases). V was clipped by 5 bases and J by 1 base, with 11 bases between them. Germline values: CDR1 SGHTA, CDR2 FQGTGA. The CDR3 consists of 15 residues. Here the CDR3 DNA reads TGTGCCAGCAGCCTTCGAACAGGGAACACCGGGGAGCTGTTTTTT. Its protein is CASSLRTGNTGELFF. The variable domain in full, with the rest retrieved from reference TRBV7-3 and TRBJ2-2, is GAGVSQTPSNKVTEKGKYVELRCDPISGHTALYWYRQSLGQGPEFLIYFQGTGAADDSGLPNDRFFAVRPEGSVSTLKIQRTERGDSAVYLCASSLRTGNTGELFFGEGSRLTVL.

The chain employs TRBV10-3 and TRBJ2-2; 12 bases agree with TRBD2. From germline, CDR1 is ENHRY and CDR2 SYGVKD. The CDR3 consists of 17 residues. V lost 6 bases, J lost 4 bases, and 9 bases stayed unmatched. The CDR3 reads CAIRPSGRVDGTGELFF. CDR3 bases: TGTGCCATCAGGCCTAGCGGGAGGGTCGATGGCACCGGGGAGCTGTTTTTT.

The CDR3, as DNA: TGTGCCAGCAGTGGGCACACGCTTCTGCTAGCTGAAGCTTTCTTT. Protein product: CASSGHTLLLAEAFF. The V gene is TRBV6-1, the J gene TRBJ1-1; D is undetermined. The CDR3 totals 15 residues. CDR1 is MNHNS and CDR2 is SASEGT in the germline V gene. Trimming removed 4 bases at V and 6 bases at J, with 18 bases between.

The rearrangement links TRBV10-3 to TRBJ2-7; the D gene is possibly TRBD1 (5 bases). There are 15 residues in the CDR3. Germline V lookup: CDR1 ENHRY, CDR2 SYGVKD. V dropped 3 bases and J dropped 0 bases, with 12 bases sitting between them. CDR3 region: CAISEFRDFSYEQYF. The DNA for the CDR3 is TGTGCCATCAGTGAATTCAGGGATTTCTCCTACGAGCAGTACTTC.

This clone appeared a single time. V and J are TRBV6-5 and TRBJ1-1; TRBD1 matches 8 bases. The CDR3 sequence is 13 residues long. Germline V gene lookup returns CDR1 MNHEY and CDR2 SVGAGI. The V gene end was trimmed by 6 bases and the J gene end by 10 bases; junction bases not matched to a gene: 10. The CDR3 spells CASSRTGSIVAFF. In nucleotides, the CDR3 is TGTGCCAGCAGCCGGACAGGGTCAATAGTAGCTTTCTTT.

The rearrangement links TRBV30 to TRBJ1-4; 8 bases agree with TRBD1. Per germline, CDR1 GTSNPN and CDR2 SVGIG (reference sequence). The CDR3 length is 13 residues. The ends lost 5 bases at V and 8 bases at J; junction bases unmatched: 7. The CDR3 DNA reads TGTGCCTGGGTCAGGGGGCTGCGGGAAAAACTGTTTTTT. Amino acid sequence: CAWVRGLREKLFF. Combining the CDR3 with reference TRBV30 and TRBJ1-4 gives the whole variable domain SQTIHQWPATLVQPVGSPLSLECTVEGTSNPNLYWYRQAAGRGLQLLFYSVGIGQISSEVPQNLSASRPQDRQFILSSKKLLLSDSGFYLCAWVRGLREKLFFGSGTQLSVL.